These 29 T cell receptor beta chains originate from one sample sequenced in a study of T cell repertoires in cytomegalovirus infection. MiXCR, applied by TCRdb to the reads, yields one record per CDR3 protein. The sample yields 250,000 to 300,000 distinct CDR3 sequences, about 25% seen once. Sequencing was performed on PBMCs. These receptors were collected from a human donor in good health (CMV status not recorded). Some clones in this sample may be carry-over from other donors' samples.

The chain couples TRBV19 to TRBJ1-4; D possibly corresponds to TRBD1 (5 bases). The CDR3 loop spans 15 amino acids. The V end was cut by 6 bases, the J end by 4 bases, with 15 bases between. CDR1 is LNHDA and CDR2 is SQIVND in the germline V gene (reference sequence). In nucleotides, the CDR3 is TGTGCCAGTAGGTTCGGGGGACGGATTAATGAAAAACTGTTTTTT. This encodes CASRFGGRINEKLFF.

In this sample, this clonotype turned up once. The chain carries TRBV7-2 and TRBJ2-5; 9 bases line up with TRBD2. Per germline, CDR1 SGHTA and CDR2 FQGNSA. CDR3 length: 15 amino acids. V was pared by 5 bases and J by 5 bases, with 9 bases of the junction left unmatched. This chain's CDR3 is CASSRTREGMETQYF. Here the CDR3 DNA reads TGTGCCAGCAGCCGGACGCGGGAGGGCATGGAGACCCAGTACTTC.

This clonotype was recorded a few times. The V call is TRBV2, the J call TRBJ2-1, with 9 nucleotides matching TRBD1. Trimming removed 7 bases from V and 1 base from J; junction bases left unmatched: 5. The CDR3 is made up of 15 amino acids. The germline V gene encodes CDR1 SNHLY and CDR2 FYNNEI. The CDR3 nucleotides read TGTGCCAGCACCGCCGGGACAGGGTCCTACAATGAGCAGTTCTTC. Its translation: CASTAGTGSYNEQFF.

The gene calls are TRBV7-8 and TRBJ1-3; 7 bases are shared with TRBD1. CDR1 is SGHVS, CDR2 FQNEAQ, per germline. The CDR3 is 15 amino acids. With V trimmed by 3 bases and J by 3 bases, 5 bases remained unmatched. CDR3 in DNA: TGTGCCAGCAGCTTCGACCGGGACAGTGGAAACACCATATATTTT. It encodes CASSFDRDSGNTIYF.

Only a few counts were recorded for this clonotype. The rearrangement uses TRBV11-2 and TRBJ2-3; the match to TRBD2 covers 7 bases. The CDR3 totals 15 residues. Germline V lookup: CDR1 SGHAT, CDR2 FQNNGV. After removal of 3 bases from V and 2 bases from J, the junction contained 5 bases not matched to a gene. This CDR3 is CASSFIAGVTDTQYF. The CDR3 nucleotides are TGTGCCAGCAGCTTTATTGCGGGAGTCACAGATACGCAGTATTTT.

This clonotype occurred many times. CDR3 DNA: TGTGCCAGCAGCTTAGCGGGGAGTCAGCCCCAGCATTTT. Protein sequence: CASSLAGSQPQHF. V is TRBV7-2 and J is TRBJ1-5; D uncertain. Trimming shortened V by 0 bases and J by 6 bases, and 6 bases separated the two germline ends. The CDR3 is made up of 13 amino acids. Germline assignment: CDR1 SGHTA and CDR2 FQGNSA.

This rearrangement joins TRBV4-2 to TRBJ1-3; D ambiguous. V was pared by 0 bases and J by 0 bases, with 6 bases between. The CDR3 totals 15 residues. The germline V gene encodes CDR1 LGHNA and CDR2 YNFKEQ. Here the CDR3 DNA reads TGTGCCAGCAGCCAAGAGCAGAGCTCTGGAAACACCATATATTTT. Protein: CASSQEQSSGNTIYF.

This chain joins TRBV5-6 and TRBJ1-1; D unresolved. Germline assignment: CDR1 SGHDT and CDR2 YYEEEE. V lost 4 bases to trimming and J lost 5 bases, with 6 bases between them. There are 11 residues in the CDR3. The CDR3 bases are TGTGCCAGCAGCAAGAGAACTGAAGCTTTCTTT. Translating it yields CASSKRTEAFF.

In this sample, this clonotype turned up a few times. The chain joins TRBV7-2 to TRBJ1-2; maybe TRBD1 (5 bases). The CDR3 is made up of 14 amino acids. Germline-derived CDR1 and CDR2 are SGHTA and FQGNSA. Trimming left V 1 base short and J 4 bases short, with 10 bases between. The CDR3 region is CASSLDQGPYGYTF. CDR3 sequence (DNA): TGTGCCAGCAGCTTAGACCAGGGACCCTATGGCTACACCTTC.

This clonotype has a count of ten or more. V is TRBV12-3 or TRBV12-4 and J is TRBJ1-1; perhaps TRBD1 as D (6 bases). V lost 5 bases, J lost 3 bases, and 13 bases lay in between. This CDR3 spans 14 amino acids. CDR3 sequence (DNA): TGTGCCAGCAGTATGGGAGGGGGGGACACTGAAGCTTTCTTT. Its translation: CASSMGGGDTEAFF.

The J gene is TRBJ1-1, the V gene TRBV29-1; TRBD1 might be the D (5 bases). The CDR3 totals 14 residues. V lost 7 bases and J 4 bases, leaving 19 bases between the germline ends. Germline V lookup: CDR1 SQVTM, CDR2 ANQGSEA. This CDR3 reads CSGAGGVRVTEAFF. The CDR3, as DNA: TGCAGCGGAGCGGGGGGGGTAAGGGTCACTGAAGCTTTCTTT.

The CDR3 loop reads CSANQGSGDTEAFF. In DNA form, the CDR3 reads TGCAGTGCTAATCAGGGGAGCGGGGACACTGAAGCTTTCTTT. The gene calls are TRBV20-1 and TRBJ1-1, with D possibly being TRBD1 (6 bases). The germline CDR1 and CDR2 sequences are DFQATT and SNEGSKA (reference sequence). CDR3 size: 14 residues. Trimming shortened V by 4 bases and J by 3 bases, and 15 bases separated the two germline ends.

This clonotype has a handful of counts. The chain uses TRBV28 and TRBJ2-1; no firm D call. This CDR3 region has 15 residues. Trimming took off 10 bases at V and 2 bases at J, with 18 bases between the two ends. Germline V gives CDR1 MDHEN, CDR2 SYDVKM. Here the CDR3 reads CATTDWTETYNEQFF. CDR3 bases: TGTGCCACCACAGACTGGACGGAGACCTACAATGAGCAGTTCTTC.

The chain carries TRBV6-1 and TRBJ2-3; D remains ambiguous. Deletions cut 4 bases from V and 2 bases from J, with 7 bases between. This CDR3 contains 13 residues. Looked up from germline, CDR1 is MNHNS and CDR2 is SASEGT. CDR3 loop: CASSAVYTDTQYF. The CDR3 DNA sequence: TGTGCCAGCAGTGCAGTCTACACAGATACGCAGTATTTT.

This clonotype was counted ten times or more. The rearrangement links TRBV7-9 to TRBJ1-1, with no clear D. Trimming shortened V by 3 bases and J by 0 bases, and 5 bases separated the two germline ends. Germline V CDR1 and CDR2: SEHNR, FQNEAQ (reference sequence). This CDR3 is 13 amino acids long. Here the CDR3 reads CASSLSLNTEAFF. For the CDR3, the DNA is TGTGCCAGCAGCTTGAGTCTGAACACTGAAGCTTTCTTT.

This clonotype appeared a few times. This rearrangement joins TRBV5-1 to TRBJ1-1, with D unclear. Germline-derived CDR1 and CDR2 are SGHRS and YFSETQ. The V and J ends lost 0 bases and 5 bases respectively, with 11 bases between them. The CDR3 is made up of 14 amino acids. CDR3 loop: CASSLGDSLTEAFF. The CDR3 DNA is TGCGCCAGCAGCTTGGGAGACTCGTTGACTGAAGCTTTCTTT.

This clonotype appeared a few times. The J gene is TRBJ2-2, the V gene TRBV6-1, with a weak D call TRBD2 (5 bases). Germline CDR1 MNHNS, CDR2 SASEGT. The CDR3 sequence is 15 residues long. The V and J ends lost 2 bases and 1 base respectively, with 8 bases between them. The CDR3 reads CASSELGGNTGELFF. CDR3 bases: TGTGCCAGCAGTGAATTAGGAGGGAACACCGGGGAGCTGTTTTTT.

This clonotype is a singleton in its sample. The rearrangement joins TRBV20-1 to TRBJ1-6, with 8 nucleotides matching TRBD1. Trimming at V came to 0 bases and at J to 5 bases, leaving 9 bases not matched to a gene. The CDR3 is 17 residues long. CDR1 and CDR2 from the germline V gene are DFQATT and SNEGSKA (reference sequence). In nucleotides, the CDR3 is TGCAGTGCTAGAGATAGAACCAGACAGGGGAATAATTCACCCCTCCACTTT. It specifies CSARDRTRQGNNSPLHF.

This clonotype occurred a few times. V is TRBV7-2 and J is TRBJ1-4; 9 bases match TRBD1. This CDR3 region has 16 residues. V lost 4 bases, J lost 5 bases, and 8 bases stayed unmatched. Germline CDR1 is SGHTA and CDR2 is FQGNSA. The CDR3 region is CASSSRIGTGNEKLFF. The CDR3 DNA is TGTGCCAGCAGCTCCCGGATAGGGACAGGGAATGAAAAACTGTTTTTT.

This clonotype was picked up many times. The V and J genes are TRBV6-6 and TRBJ2-1; the match to TRBD2 covers 8 bases. In germline, CDR1 is MNHNY, CDR2 SVGAGI (reference sequence). With 6 bases clipped from V and 7 bases from J, the junction kept 17 bases outside the gene matches. The CDR3 totals 17 residues. The CDR3: CASSNASPGGPGNEQFF. DNA of the CDR3: TGTGCCAGCAGCAACGCTAGCCCGGGGGGGCCAGGGAATGAGCAGTTCTTC.

The rearrangement links TRBV19 to TRBJ1-5, with D unresolved. V was trimmed by 4 bases and J by 0 bases, leaving 4 bases between them. The germline V gene has CDR1 LNHDA and CDR2 SQIVND (reference sequence). The CDR3 runs 13 residues. Here the CDR3 DNA reads TGTGCCAGTAGTAATCATAGCAATCAGCCCCAGCATTTT. Protein product: CASSNHSNQPQHF.

This clonotype has just a few counts. The chain carries TRBV11-2 and TRBJ2-1; no definite D call. The V end was cut by 2 bases, the J end by 2 bases, with 10 bases between. CDR3 length: 15 residues. Germline CDR1 is SGHAT and CDR2 is FQNNGV. The CDR3 region has the DNA TGTGCCAGCAGCTTACAGCGCAACCCCTACAATGAGCAGTTCTTC. Translating gives CASSLQRNPYNEQFF.

This clonotype was counted between two and nine times. J is TRBJ1-1 and V is TRBV7-9, with D possibly matching TRBD1 (5 bases). The ends were cut back, 5 bases at V and 4 bases at J, with 11 bases in the middle. The CDR3 contains 13 residues. Germline CDR1 reads SEHNR; CDR2 reads FQNEAQ (reference sequence). The CDR3 protein is CASSIPGSTEAFF. CDR3 nucleotide sequence: TGTGCCAGCAGCATCCCAGGGTCCACTGAAGCTTTCTTT.

This clonotype was detected only a few times. The V call is TRBV28, the J call TRBJ1-6; perhaps TRBD1 as D (6 bases). Germline CDR1 MDHEN, CDR2 SYDVKM. The V end was cut by 4 bases, the J end by 0 bases, with 16 bases between. This CDR3 spans 18 amino acids. DNA for the CDR3: TGTGCCAGCAGTTACGGGGCGAGGGGGAGCTCCTATAATTCACCCCTCCACTTT. It codes for CASSYGARGSSYNSPLHF.

This clonotype was counted many times. CDR3 amino acids: CASSLVSGEQFF. The DNA of the CDR3 is TGTGCCAGCAGCTTAGTTTCCGGTGAGCAGTTCTTC. The gene calls are TRBV7-2 and TRBJ2-1, with D hard to call. Germline-derived CDR1 and CDR2 are SGHTA and FQGNSA. The CDR3 has 12 residues. Trimming pared 1 base from V and 9 bases from J, leaving 7 bases between.

V usage is TRBV29-1 and J usage is TRBJ1-1; D is unresolved. CDR3 length: 13 residues. Germline V gene sequence: CDR1 SQVTM, CDR2 ANQGSEA. The V and J ends lost 7 bases and 5 bases respectively, with 17 bases between them. In nucleotides, the CDR3 is TGCAGCGCCACCCCCCAGGTAGAGACTGAAGCTTTCTTT. Protein: CSATPQVETEAFF. Full variable domain (remainder filled in from reference TRBV29-1 and TRBJ1-1): SAVISQKPSRDICQRGTSLTIQCQVDSQVTMMFWYRQQPGQSLTLIATANQGSEATYESGFVIDKFPISRPNLTFSTLTVSNMSPEDSSIYLCSATPQVETEAFFGQGTRLTVV.

This clonotype was found a few times. CDR3 residues: CASSHALQGNTGELFF. Written as DNA, the CDR3 is TGTGCCAGCAGCCATGCCCTACAGGGGAACACCGGGGAGCTGTTTTTT. The J gene is TRBJ2-2, the V gene TRBV5-6; D possibly corresponds to TRBD1 (6 bases). The germline V gene encodes CDR1 SGHDT and CDR2 YYEEEE. This CDR3 contains 16 residues. The ends were cut back, 4 bases at V and 1 base at J, with 14 bases in the middle. Complete variable domain (other parts from reference TRBV5-6 and TRBJ2-2): DAGVTQSPTHLIKTRGQQVTLRCSPKSGHDTVSWYQQALGQGPQFIFQYYEEEERQRGNFPDRFSGHQFPNYSSELNVNALLLGDSALYLCASSHALQGNTGELFFGEGSRLTVL.

This clonotype has ten or more counts. This chain joins TRBV7-2 and TRBJ2-1; possible D gene TRBD2, 6 bases. This CDR3 region has 16 residues. V gave up 6 bases and J gave up 0 bases, with 15 bases separating them. Germline V gene lookup returns CDR1 SGHTA and CDR2 FQGNSA. For the CDR3, the DNA is TGTGCCAGCAGAGTCCCGGCAGCGGGCTCCTACAATGAGCAGTTCTTC. Its translation: CASRVPAAGSYNEQFF.

There are a few counts of this clonotype. V is TRBV30 and J is TRBJ1-5; D uncertain. Trimming pared 3 bases from V and 2 bases from J, leaving 17 bases between. The CDR3 spans 16 residues. From germline, CDR1 is GTSNPN and CDR2 SVGIG (reference sequence). Here the CDR3 reads CAWSQYGGFGNQPQHF. Here the CDR3 DNA reads TGTGCCTGGAGCCAATACGGTGGGTTTGGCAATCAGCCCCAGCATTTT.